A selection of T cell receptor beta chains follows, all from one sample in a study of blood T cell repertoires in COVID-19. Libraries were prepared by immunoSEQ multiplex PCR; TCRdb keeps only in-frame clonotypes and omits some of them. The table shows 180,000 or so clones, with 86% occurring only once. Material: peripheral blood. Source of these receptors: a man in his 60s with acute or convalescent COVID-19. CDR3s include the opening cysteine and the closing phenylalanine or tryptophan. Each record gives: J gene, CDR3 length, V gene, clone size, D gene, CDR3 DNA, CDR3 protein. A D gene is named only where the DNA matches it firmly. Size is omitted from some rows. Given values are once, few, many or a class for expanded clones.

>TRBJ2-1|15|TRBV5-4|.|.
TGTGCCAGCAGCTTAGAGCCCTCCTCCTACAATGAGCAGTTCTTC
CASSLEPSSYNEQFF
>TRBJ2-2|17|TRBV18|.|TRBD1
TGTGCCAGCTCACCCCTACAGGGGGCGCGGGACACCGGGGAGCTGTTTTTT
CASSPLQGARDTGELFF
>TRBJ1-4|16|TRBV3-1/TRBV3-2|.|.
TGTGCCAGCAGCCAGCAAAGTTTAGGGAGTAATGAAAAACTGTTTTTT
CASSQQSLGSNEKLFF
>TRBJ1-1|16|TRBV28|.|.
TGTGCCAGCGTTAGTCGGGGGATCGGGTTGAACACTGAAGCTTTCTTT
CASVSRGIGLNTEAFF
>TRBJ2-3|17|TRBV29-1|.|.
TGCAGCGTTGAAGACCTCGAACAGGGCCGAGGATTAGGTACGCAGTATTTT
CSVEDLEQGRGLGTQYF
>TRBJ2-1|15|TRBV5-6|.|.
TGTGCCAGCAGCCCTACTCCGAGCTCCTACAATGAGCAGTTCTTC
CASSPTPSSYNEQFF
>TRBJ1-1|13|TRBV18|.|.
TGTGCCAGCCGACCAGGATTGAACACTGAAGCTTTCTTT
CASRPGLNTEAFF
>TRBJ2-7|15|TRBV4-2|few|TRBD1
TGTGCCAGCAGCCAAGACCGGGACAGGTCCTACGAGCAGTACTTC
CASSQDRDRSYEQYF
>TRBJ2-7|12|TRBV6-5|.|TRBD2
TGTGCCACCATCCGGGGGGCCTACGAGCAGTACTTC
CATIRGAYEQYF
>TRBJ2-5|12|TRBV6-5|.|.
TGTGCCAGCACAGAGGGCCGGGAGACCCAGTACTTC
CASTEGRETQYF
>TRBJ2-7|14|TRBV5-6|.|.
TGTGCCAGCAGCTTGGTGACAGGATTCAACGAGCAGTACTTC
CASSLVTGFNEQYF
>TRBJ2-2|15|TRBV7-3|.|TRBD2
TGTGCCAGCAGCTTCGGACTAGCGAACACCGGGGAGCTGTTTTTT
CASSFGLANTGELFF
>TRBJ1-4|19|TRBV12-2|.|.
TGTGCAAGTCGCCGCCGGGGGGGGCTCCGATTTGCAACTAATGAAAAACTGTTTTTT
CASRRRGGLRFATNEKLFF
>TRBJ2-1|15|TRBV7-3|.|.
TGTGCCAGCAGTGTGTCTCCCGGGTCTCACAATGAGCAGTTCTTC
CASSVSPGSHNEQFF
>TRBJ1-5|15|TRBV6-5|.|.
TGTGCCAGCACCCGCCGAGACACCAGCAATCAGCCCCAGCATTTT
CASTRRDTSNQPQHF
>TRBJ2-5|17|TRBV2|.|TRBD2
TGTGCCAGCAGCGGACTAGCGGGAAGCCGGTACCAAGAGACCCAGTACTTC
CASSGLAGSRYQETQYF
>TRBJ1-4|15|TRBV5-1|.|TRBD1
TGCGCCAGCAGCTTGGCGGGACAGACTAATGAAAAACTGTTTTTT
CASSLAGQTNEKLFF
>TRBJ2-5|15|TRBV9|once|.
TGTGCCAGCAGCGTGGGCGGGATACGACAAGAGACCCAGTACTTC
CASSVGGIRQETQYF
>TRBJ2-1|17|TRBV28|.|TRBD2
TGTGCCAGCAGCCCAAACTATAGCGGGAGGGCACGCAATGAGCAGTTCTTC
CASSPNYSGRARNEQFF
>TRBJ2-7|14|TRBV28|.|TRBD2
TGTGCCAGCAGTTTGAGCGGGAGCCCCTACGAGCAGTACTTC
CASSLSGSPYEQYF
>TRBJ2-6|18|TRBV9|.|TRBD2
TGTGCCAGCAGCGTAGGGGACTACACCCACTCTGGGGCCAACGTCCTGACTTTC
CASSVGDYTHSGANVLTF
>TRBJ2-7|16|TRBV28|.|TRBD2
TGTGCCAGCAGTTGGTTAGACGGGACTAGCGGGATCGAGCAGTACTTC
CASSWLDGTSGIEQYF
>TRBJ2-2|18|TRBV18|.|TRBD1
TGTGCCAGCTCACCAGCCCCCCCCCAGGGGGCGAACACCGGGGAGCTGTTTTTT
CASSPAPPQGANTGELFF
>TRBJ1-1|12|TRBV27|.|.
TGTGCCAGCAGTCCCCACGGGGCTGAAGCTTTCTTT
CASSPHGAEAFF
>TRBJ1-2|12|TRBV28|.|.
TGTGCCAGCAGTCCGCTGACAGCTGGCTACACCTTC
CASSPLTAGYTF
>TRBJ1-1|15|TRBV6-5|.|.
TGTGCCAGCAGTTACAGGGGCCTCTCGAACACTGAAGCTTTCTTT
CASSYRGLSNTEAFF
>TRBJ1-4|15|TRBV3-1/TRBV3-2|once|.
TGTGCCAGCAGCCAATTAGGGGTGGGCGGTGAAAAACTGTTTTTT
CASSQLGVGGEKLFF
>TRBJ1-1|12|TRBV6-1|.|.
TGTGCCAGCAGTGAAGCGTTCTCTGAAGCTTTCTTT
CASSEAFSEAFF
>TRBJ2-1|15|TRBV11-2|.|.
TGTGCCAGCAGGCTGAGGCAGGGCTCCTACAATGAGCAGTTCTTC
CASRLRQGSYNEQFF
>TRBJ2-7|16|TRBV28|.|.
TGTGCCAGCAGTTTAGGGGGGGCCCGCGGTTCCAACGAGCAGTACTTC
CASSLGGARGSNEQYF
>TRBJ2-1|18|TRBV7-6|.|.
TGTGCCAGCAGCTCAGGCGTCGGCAGGCCCTACGCCTACAATGAGCAGTTCTTC
CASSSGVGRPYAYNEQFF
>TRBJ1-4|15|TRBV30|.|TRBD1
TGTGCCTGGACCAGGGACAGAGCAACTAATGAAAAACTGTTTTTT
CAWTRDRATNEKLFF
>TRBJ1-4|15|TRBV7-9|.|.
TGTGCCAGCAGCTTAGGTACAGGATTAAATGAAAAACTGTTTTTT
CASSLGTGLNEKLFF
>TRBJ2-1|15|TRBV6-9|.|.
TGTGCCAGCAGTTCCCAGGGCAGCTCCTACAATGAGCAGTTCTTC
CASSSQGSSYNEQFF
>TRBJ2-5|15|TRBV9|.|TRBD2
TGTGCCAGCAGCGTAGGTGCGGGGGTGGCGGAGACCCAGTACTTC
CASSVGAGVAETQYF
>TRBJ2-5|16|TRBV7-3|once|TRBD1
TGTGCCAGCAGCCCGCGGACAGGGGAAGGGGTAGAGACCCAGTACTTC
CASSPRTGEGVETQYF
>TRBJ1-2|12|TRBV6-2/TRBV6-3|.|.
TGTGCCAGCAGCAGTGGACCGGGGGGCTACACCTTC
CASSSGPGGYTF
>TRBJ2-2|14|TRBV3-1/TRBV3-2|once|.
TGTGCCAGCAGCCAGGCGGCGAACACCGGGGAGCTGTTTTTT
CASSQAANTGELFF
>TRBJ1-2|16|TRBV11-2|.|.
TGTGCCAGCAGCTTAGACCCCTCCCTTAAAAGGGAGGGCTACACCTTC
CASSLDPSLKREGYTF
>TRBJ1-2|14|TRBV5-1|.|TRBD1
TGCGCCAGCAGCTTGGCGGACAGGGACTATGGCTACACCTTC
CASSLADRDYGYTF
>TRBJ2-1|14|TRBV7-7|.|TRBD2
TGTGCTAGCAGCTTAGTTCCGACTAGCGATGAGCAGTTCTTC
CASSLVPTSDEQFF
>TRBJ2-7|16|TRBV4-2|.|TRBD1
TGTGCCAGCAGCCACATGATGGGACAGGGGGCATACGAGCAGTACTTC
CASSHMMGQGAYEQYF
>TRBJ1-1|16|TRBV5-4|.|TRBD1
TGTGCCAGCAGCACGGGACAGGGAAGATCGAACACTGAAGCTTTCTTT
CASSTGQGRSNTEAFF
>TRBJ1-1|12|TRBV10-3|.|.
TGTGCCATCAGTGAACGGGGCACTGAAGCTTTCTTT
CAISERGTEAFF
>TRBJ1-5|14|TRBV19|.|TRBD1
TGTGCCAGTAGTATCCAGACAGGGATTCAGCCCCAGCATTTT
CASSIQTGIQPQHF
>TRBJ1-6|15|TRBV6-6|.|TRBD1
TGTGCCAGCAGTTGGGGGACAGGGGGCGCTTCACCCCTCCACTTT
CASSWGTGGASPLHF
>TRBJ2-3|16|TRBV9|.|.
TGTGCCAGCAGCGTAGCTTTTGGAGCGGTCCCCGATACGCAGTATTTT
CASSVAFGAVPDTQYF
>TRBJ1-2|14|TRBV6-1|.|.
TGTGCCAGCAGTGAATCCAGGCGGGGATACGGCTACACCTTC
CASSESRRGYGYTF
>TRBJ2-2|16|TRBV27|.|.
TGTGCCAGCAGTCCCCCCCTAGCGCTGAGTACCGGGGAGCTGTTTTTT
CASSPPLALSTGELFF
>TRBJ1-2|15|TRBV15|.|.
TGTGCCACCTTCAGGACATTTGGGGTCAACTATGGCTACACCTTC
CATFRTFGVNYGYTF
>TRBJ1-2|14|TRBV2|.|TRBD1
TGTGCCAGCAGTGGCGGGACAGGGGTCTATGGCTACACCTTC
CASSGGTGVYGYTF
>TRBJ2-1|12|TRBV19|.|.
TGTGCCAGTAGTATGAGGGAGAATGAGCAGTTCTTC
CASSMRENEQFF
>TRBJ2-7|14|TRBV4-1|.|.
TGCGCCAGCAGCCAGGATAGGACAGAGTACGAGCAGTACTTC
CASSQDRTEYEQYF